A selection of T cell receptor beta chains follows, all from one sample in a study of CD4 T cells in relation to SARS-CoV-2 and coronaviruses. For these TCRs, the target antigens are not known. The method was immunoSEQ multiplex PCR; TCRdb's version includes in-frame clones alone and lacks a portion of them. The sample has 9,500 to 12,000 clones; around 68% are singletons. The material sequenced was CD4+ T cells from PBMCs, cultured in vitro. The receptor set was obtained from a human donor in good health. Both conserved end residues are trimmed from each CDR3.

V | CDR3
TRBV6-6 | ASSRAGGPRNEQF
TRBV5-1 | ASSLVGVDTEAF
TRBV9 | ASSVQGNTGELF
TRBV5-4 | ASRRTYRVDTDTQY
TRBV27 | ASSDLQGARNTEAF
TRBV3-1/TRBV3-2 | ASSQDGGRVTDTQY
TRBV5-1 | ASSQMGQTGGTPLH
TRBV9 | ASSYGPGGAYNEQF
TRBV19 | ASSQNGANGELF
TRBV19 | ASRMRTGKTSPLH
TRBV29-1 | SVLASGKETQY
TRBV14 | ASSPQWDTQY
TRBV7-9 | ASSQTGSQPQH
TRBV3-1/TRBV3-2 | ASRRTSGVSTGELF
TRBV7-2 | ASTPGQYNEQF
TRBV9 | ASSPDRGGGYT
TRBV5-4 | ASSLKQGPYEQY
TRBV7-3 | ASSLMGRHNEQF
TRBV6-5 | ASRKQSPGETQY
TRBV15 | ATSRDQGLAGGRGQF
TRBV29-1 | SAQGWYGYT
TRBV18 | ASSPVHSGNTIY
TRBV5-1 | ASSAWGGDNQPQH
TRBV30 | AWIPQGAGWSREKLF
TRBV7-2 | ASSESRVGGSPLH
TRBV9 | ASTQAGTLYGYT
TRBV7-6 | ASSSLAGEQF
TRBV16 | ASSLKSRAGGTEAF
TRBV18 | ASSPLGGGGETQY
TRBV20-1 | SASSGRVETQY
TRBV19 | ASSTSGTNYEKLF
TRBV30 | AWSVQSGNTIY
TRBV10-3 | AITGTTGTEAF
TRBV4-2 | ASRPGPRDTDTQY
TRBV4-2 | ASSQRGLDHSEQF
TRBV7-9 | ASSSGTGVGSPLH
TRBV5-6 | ASSLTVNEKLF
TRBV5-4 | ASTLGGLKDGYT
TRBV29-1 | SAGERTTYGYT
TRBV6-5 | ASSYSARGYEQY
TRBV5-8 | ASSPGTSGSVGTDTQY
TRBV12-3/TRBV12-4 | ASSLVERSEQY
TRBV12-3/TRBV12-4 | ASSLRGFSGYT
TRBV2 | ASRKGAGAAYEQY
TRBV6-2/TRBV6-3 | ASSRTREGTEAF
TRBV12-3/TRBV12-4 | ASSFGPGLEQF
TRBV3-1/TRBV3-2 | ASSPAGGLDQPQH
TRBV5-1 | ASSLEVAGNTGELF
TRBV15 | ATSRDYSGSYEQY
TRBV3-1/TRBV3-2 | ASSQGLSRGAEAF
TRBV10-2 | ASPSGRDNTEAF
TRBV2 | ASRNRVRNTEAF
TRBV7-2 | ASSLWVSNQPQH
TRBV6-1 | ASSDIGDTILDTQY
TRBV21-1 | ASNTDRFTEAF
TRBV5-1 | ASSYGNRGGEKLF
TRBV14 | ASSQGGGGGWREQY
TRBV3-1/TRBV3-2 | ASSLQSLGGADGYT
TRBV2 | ASSEETGGDSPLH
TRBV4-1 | ASSPDRVNPGELF